This T cell receptor (beta chain) derives from a study of blood T cell repertoires in COVID-19. On the study more broadly: Material from acute and convalescent COVID-19 was sourced from the United States, Italy and Spain. PBMCs, B-cell-depleted T cells, or T cells were the source of the cDNA or gDNA that made up the material.

In the original workflow: The assay estimated nucleated cells by amplifying reference gene primers. The data were produced by immunoSEQ multiplex PCR, yet TCRdb's version contains in-frame clones alone and is incomplete. V and J calls and clone size follow that table, whereas D and trimming were derived from the DNA. This sample has more than 200,000 clones; about nine tenths occur once, and the top ten carry around 6.5%. Followed longitudinally, the Seattle patients had been enrolled during active infection. The sequence came from a young woman with COVID-19, enrolled during active disease. The sample taken for sequencing was peripheral blood.

As DNA, the CDR3 is TGTGCCAGTAGTACCGCAGGGGGTACTGAAGCTTTCTTT. Translating gives CASSTAGGTEAFF. V usage is TRBV19 and J usage is TRBJ1-1, with 7 nucleotides matching TRBD1. The junction had 4 bases not matched to a gene; V was cut back by 4 bases and J by 5 bases. This CDR3 comprises 13 residues. Germline values: CDR1 LNHDA, CDR2 SQIVND (reference sequence).